This entry features one TCR beta chain sequence. These data come from a study of cytomegalovirus exposure and HLA in healthy donors. 60 Vbeta and 13 Jbeta primers were used in PCR. Sequencing was performed with immunoSEQ multiplex PCR; in TCRdb, only in-frame clones are kept and a portion is missing. The table lists approximately 280,000 clones, 86% of them singletons. Everyone who donated was a healthy bone marrow donor. CDR1 is SGHDT, CDR2 YYEEEE, per germline. The V gene end was trimmed by 4 bases and the J gene end by 3 bases; junction bases not matched to a gene: 9. The CDR3 has 15 residues. Sequenced: PBMCs. The chain couples TRBV5-6 to TRBJ1-1; 7 bases fit TRBD1. The origin of this receptor is a man aged 35-49 years in good health and CMV-seropositive. CDR3 in DNA: TGTGCCAGCAGCCCAAGACAGGGTTGGGACACTGAAGCTTTCTTT. As protein: CASSPRQGWDTEAFF.